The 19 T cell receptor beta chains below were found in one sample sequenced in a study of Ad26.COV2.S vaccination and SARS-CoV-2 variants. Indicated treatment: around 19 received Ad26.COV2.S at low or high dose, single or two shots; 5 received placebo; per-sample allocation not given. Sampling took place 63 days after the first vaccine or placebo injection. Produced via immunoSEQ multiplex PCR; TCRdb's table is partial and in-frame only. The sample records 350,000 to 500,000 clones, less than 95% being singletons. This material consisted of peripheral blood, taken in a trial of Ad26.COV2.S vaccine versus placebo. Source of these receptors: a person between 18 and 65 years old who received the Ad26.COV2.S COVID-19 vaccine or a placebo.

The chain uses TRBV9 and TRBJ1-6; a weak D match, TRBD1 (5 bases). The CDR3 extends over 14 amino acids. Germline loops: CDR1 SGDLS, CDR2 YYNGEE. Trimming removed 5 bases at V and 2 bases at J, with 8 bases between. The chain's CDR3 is CASSRGAYNSPLHF. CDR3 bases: TGTGCCAGCAGTCGGGGGGCCTATAATTCACCCCTCCACTTT.

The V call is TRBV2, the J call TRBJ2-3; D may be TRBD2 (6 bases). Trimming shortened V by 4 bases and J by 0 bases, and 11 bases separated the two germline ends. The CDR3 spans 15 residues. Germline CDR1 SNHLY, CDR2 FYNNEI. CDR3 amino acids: CASSGYSGSTDTQYF. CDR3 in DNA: TGTGCCAGCAGTGGGTATAGCGGAAGCACAGATACGCAGTATTTT.

CDR3 DNA: TGTGCCAGCAGTACACGGGACAGGGGGCCCGCTAGATATGGCTACACCTTC. It is translated as CASSTRDRGPARYGYTF. The chain recombines TRBV27 with TRBJ1-2, with 12 bases identical to TRBD1. This CDR3 has 17 residues. CDR1 and CDR2 (germline): MNHEY, SMNVEV (reference sequence). V gave up 5 bases and J gave up 5 bases; unmatched junction bases: 12.

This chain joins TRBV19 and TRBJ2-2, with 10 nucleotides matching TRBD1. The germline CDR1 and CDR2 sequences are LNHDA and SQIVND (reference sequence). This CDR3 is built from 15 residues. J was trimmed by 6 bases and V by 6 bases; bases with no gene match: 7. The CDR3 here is CASRGTGDSAGELFF. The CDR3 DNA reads TGTGCCAGTAGGGGGACAGGGGATTCCGCCGGGGAGCTGTTTTTT.

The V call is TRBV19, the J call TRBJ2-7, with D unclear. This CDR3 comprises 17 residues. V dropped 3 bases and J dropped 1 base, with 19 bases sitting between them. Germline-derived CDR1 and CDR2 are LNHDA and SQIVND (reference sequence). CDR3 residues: CASSMTSSPLSSYEQYF. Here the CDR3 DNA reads TGTGCCAGTAGTATGACCTCCAGCCCCTTAAGTTCCTACGAGCAGTACTTC.

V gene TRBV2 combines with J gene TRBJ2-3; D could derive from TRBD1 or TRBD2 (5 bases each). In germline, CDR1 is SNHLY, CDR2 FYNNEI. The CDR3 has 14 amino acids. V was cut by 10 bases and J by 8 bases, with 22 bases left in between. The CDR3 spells CATELERGSGTQYF. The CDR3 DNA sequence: TGTGCCACCGAACTAGAGAGGGGCTCTGGTACGCAGTATTTT.

The CDR3 here is CASSAGGNIQYF. The CDR3 DNA sequence: TGTGCCAGCAGCGCCGGGGGGAACATTCAGTACTTC. The J gene is TRBJ2-4, the V gene TRBV5-6; 7 bases align to TRBD2. Germline V gene data show CDR1 as SGHDT and CDR2 as YYEEEE. V lost 4 bases, J lost 7 bases, and 2 bases stayed unmatched. The CDR3 totals 12 residues. Drawing the rest from reference TRBV5-6 and TRBJ2-4, the complete variable domain is DAGVTQSPTHLIKTRGQQVTLRCSPKSGHDTVSWYQQALGQGPQFIFQYYEEEERQRGNFPDRFSGHQFPNYSSELNVNALLLGDSALYLCASSAGGNIQYFGAGTRLSVL.

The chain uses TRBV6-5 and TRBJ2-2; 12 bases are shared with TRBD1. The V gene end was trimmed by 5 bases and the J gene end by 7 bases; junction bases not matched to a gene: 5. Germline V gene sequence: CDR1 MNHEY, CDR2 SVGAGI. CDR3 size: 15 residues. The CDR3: CASSRDRGRGGELFF. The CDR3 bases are TGTGCCAGCAGTCGGGACAGGGGGCGCGGCGGGGAGCTGTTTTTT.

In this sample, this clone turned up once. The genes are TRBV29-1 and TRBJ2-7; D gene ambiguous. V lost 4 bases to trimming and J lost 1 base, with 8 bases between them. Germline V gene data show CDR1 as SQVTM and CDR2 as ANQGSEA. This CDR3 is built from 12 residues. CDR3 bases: TGCAGCGTTGTACACGGGTCCTACGAGCAGTACTTC. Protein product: CSVVHGSYEQYF.

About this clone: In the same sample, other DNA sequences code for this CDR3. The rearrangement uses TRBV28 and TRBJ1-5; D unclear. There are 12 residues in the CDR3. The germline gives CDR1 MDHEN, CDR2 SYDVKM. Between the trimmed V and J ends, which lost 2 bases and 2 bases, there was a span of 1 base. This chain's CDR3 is CASSLGNQPQHF. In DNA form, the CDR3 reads TGTGCCAGCAGTTTAGGCAATCAGCCCCAGCATTTT.

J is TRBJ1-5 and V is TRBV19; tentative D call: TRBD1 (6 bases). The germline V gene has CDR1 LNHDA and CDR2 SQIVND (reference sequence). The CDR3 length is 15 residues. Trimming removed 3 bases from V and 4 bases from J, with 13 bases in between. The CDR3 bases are TGTGCCAGTAGTATGTCCGGGGGCGGGAATCAGCCCCAGCATTTT. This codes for CASSMSGGGNQPQHF.

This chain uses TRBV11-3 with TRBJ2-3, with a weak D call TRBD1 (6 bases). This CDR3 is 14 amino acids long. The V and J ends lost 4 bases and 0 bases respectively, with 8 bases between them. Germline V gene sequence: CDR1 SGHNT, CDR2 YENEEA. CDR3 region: CASSYRASTDTQYF. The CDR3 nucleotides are TGTGCCAGCAGCTACAGGGCTAGCACAGATACGCAGTATTTT.

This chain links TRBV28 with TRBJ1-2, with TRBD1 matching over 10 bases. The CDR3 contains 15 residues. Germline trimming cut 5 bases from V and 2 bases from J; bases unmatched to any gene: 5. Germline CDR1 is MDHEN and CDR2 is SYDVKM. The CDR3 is CASSPPGQGNYGYTF. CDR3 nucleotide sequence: TGTGCCAGCAGTCCTCCGGGACAGGGGAACTATGGCTACACCTTC.

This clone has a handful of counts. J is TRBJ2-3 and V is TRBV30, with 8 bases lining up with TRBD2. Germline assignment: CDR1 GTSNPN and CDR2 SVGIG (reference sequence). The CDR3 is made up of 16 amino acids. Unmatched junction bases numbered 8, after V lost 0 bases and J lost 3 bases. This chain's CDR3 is CAWSVLGRAGTDTQYF. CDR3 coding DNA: TGTGCCTGGAGTGTACTCGGGAGGGCGGGAACAGATACGCAGTATTTT.

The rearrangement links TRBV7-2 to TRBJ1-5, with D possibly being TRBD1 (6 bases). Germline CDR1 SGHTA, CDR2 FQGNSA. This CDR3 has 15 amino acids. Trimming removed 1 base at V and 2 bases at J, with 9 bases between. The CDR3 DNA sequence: TGTGCCAGCAGCTTAGATGCAGGGGGCAATCAGCCCCAGCATTTT. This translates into CASSLDAGGNQPQHF.

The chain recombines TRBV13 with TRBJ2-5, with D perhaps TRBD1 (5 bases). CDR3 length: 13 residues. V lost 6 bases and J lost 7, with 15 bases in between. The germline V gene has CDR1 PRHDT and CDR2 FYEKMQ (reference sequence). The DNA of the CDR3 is TGTGCCAGCAGGGGGTCCAGCACAGGGACCCAGTACTTC. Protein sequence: CASRGSSTGTQYF.

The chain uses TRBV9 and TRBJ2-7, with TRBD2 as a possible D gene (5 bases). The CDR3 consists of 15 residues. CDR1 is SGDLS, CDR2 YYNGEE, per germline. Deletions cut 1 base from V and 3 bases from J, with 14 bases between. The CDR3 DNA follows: TGTGCCAGCAGCGTATCAAGCGGAGCCAGCTACGAGCAGTACTTC. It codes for CASSVSSGASYEQYF. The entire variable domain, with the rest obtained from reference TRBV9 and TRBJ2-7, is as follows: DSGVTQTPKHLITATGQRVTLRCSPRSGDLSVYWYQQSLDQGLQFLIQYYNGEERAKGNILERFSAQQFPDLHSELNLSSLELGDSALYFCASSVSSGASYEQYFGPGTRLTVT.

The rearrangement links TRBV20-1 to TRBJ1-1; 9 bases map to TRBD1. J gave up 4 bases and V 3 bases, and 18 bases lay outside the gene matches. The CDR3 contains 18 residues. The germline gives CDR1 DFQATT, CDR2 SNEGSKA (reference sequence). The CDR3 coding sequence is TGCAGTGCTAGTAGTTTCCTGGGACAGGGTTCGGAAAGCACTGAAGCTTTCTTT. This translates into CSASSFLGQGSESTEAFF.

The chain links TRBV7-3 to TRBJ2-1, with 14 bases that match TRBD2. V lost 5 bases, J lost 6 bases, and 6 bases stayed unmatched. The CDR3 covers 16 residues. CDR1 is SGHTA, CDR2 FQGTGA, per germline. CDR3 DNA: TGTGCCAGCAGCATCACCGGGACTAGCGGGAGCAATGAGCAGTTCTTC. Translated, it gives CASSITGTSGSNEQFF.